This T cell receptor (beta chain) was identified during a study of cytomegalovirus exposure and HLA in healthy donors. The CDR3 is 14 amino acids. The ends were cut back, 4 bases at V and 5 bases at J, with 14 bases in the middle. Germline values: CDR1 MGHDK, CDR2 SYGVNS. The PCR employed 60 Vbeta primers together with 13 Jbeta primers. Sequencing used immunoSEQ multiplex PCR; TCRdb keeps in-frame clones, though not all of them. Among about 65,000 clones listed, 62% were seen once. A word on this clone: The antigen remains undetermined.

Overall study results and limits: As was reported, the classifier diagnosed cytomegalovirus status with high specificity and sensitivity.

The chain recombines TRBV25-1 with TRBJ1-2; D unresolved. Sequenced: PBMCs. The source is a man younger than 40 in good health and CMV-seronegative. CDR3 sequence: CASSGPGIWYGYTF. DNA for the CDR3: TGTGCCAGCAGTGGTCCGGGTATTTGGTATGGCTACACCTTC.